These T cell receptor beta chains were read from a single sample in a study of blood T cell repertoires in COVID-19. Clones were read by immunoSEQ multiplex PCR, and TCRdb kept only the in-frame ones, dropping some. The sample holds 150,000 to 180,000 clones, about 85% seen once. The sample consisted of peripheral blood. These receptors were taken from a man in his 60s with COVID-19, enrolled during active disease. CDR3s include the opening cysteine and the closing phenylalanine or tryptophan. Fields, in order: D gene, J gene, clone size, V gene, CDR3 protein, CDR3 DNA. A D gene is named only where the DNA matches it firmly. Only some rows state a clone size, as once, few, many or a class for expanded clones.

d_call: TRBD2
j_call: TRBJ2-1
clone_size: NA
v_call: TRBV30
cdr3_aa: CAWISREAGGSPYNEQFF
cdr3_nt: TGTGCCTGGATAAGTCGGGAAGCGGGAGGCTCCCCCTACAATGAGCAGTTCTTC

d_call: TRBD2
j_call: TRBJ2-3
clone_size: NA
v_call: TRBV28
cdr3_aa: CASSLWETGTSEDTQYF
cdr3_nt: TGTGCCAGCAGTTTATGGGAAACCGGGACTAGCGAAGATACGCAGTATTTT

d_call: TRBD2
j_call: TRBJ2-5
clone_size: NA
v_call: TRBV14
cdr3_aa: CASSPGTSGNTQYF
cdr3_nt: TGTGCCAGCAGCCCTGGGACTAGCGGGAATACCCAGTACTTC

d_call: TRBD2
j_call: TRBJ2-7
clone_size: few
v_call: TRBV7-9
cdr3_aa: CASSRLAGGLPYEQYF
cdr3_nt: TGTGCCAGCAGCCGCCTAGCGGGAGGACTACCTTACGAGCAGTACTTC

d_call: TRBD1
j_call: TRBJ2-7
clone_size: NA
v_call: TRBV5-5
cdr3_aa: CASSSHGTGDDEQYF
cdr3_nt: TGTGCCAGCAGCTCCCACGGGACAGGGGATGACGAGCAGTACTTC

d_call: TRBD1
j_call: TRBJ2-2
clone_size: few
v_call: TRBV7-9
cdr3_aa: CASSLDRLRTGELFF
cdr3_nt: TGTGCCAGCAGCTTGGACAGGCTGAGGACCGGGGAGCTGTTTTTT

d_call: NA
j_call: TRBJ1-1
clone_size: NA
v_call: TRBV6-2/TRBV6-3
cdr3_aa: CASSYGGDSLRDTEAFF
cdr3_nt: TGTGCCAGCAGTTACGGCGGGGATTCTCTACGAGACACTGAAGCTTTCTTT

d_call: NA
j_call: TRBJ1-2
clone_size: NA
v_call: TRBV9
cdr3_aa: CATTPGFPANYGYTF
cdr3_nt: TGTGCCACAACCCCGGGGTTCCCAGCTAACTATGGCTACACCTTC

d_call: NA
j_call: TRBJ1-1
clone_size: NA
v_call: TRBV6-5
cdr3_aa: CATESRGTEAFF
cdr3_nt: TGTGCCACTGAGTCCCGGGGCACTGAAGCTTTCTTT

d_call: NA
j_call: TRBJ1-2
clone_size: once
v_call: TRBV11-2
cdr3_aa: CASSPQITYGYTF
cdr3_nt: TGTGCCAGCAGCCCACAGATCACCTATGGCTACACCTTC

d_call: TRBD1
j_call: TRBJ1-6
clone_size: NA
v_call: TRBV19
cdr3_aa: CASSRSGQGNSPLHF
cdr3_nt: TGTGCCAGTAGTAGATCGGGACAGGGCAATTCACCCCTCCACTTT

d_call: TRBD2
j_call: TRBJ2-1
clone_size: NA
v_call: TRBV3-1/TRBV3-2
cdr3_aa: CASSPLGAGGSYNEQFF
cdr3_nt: TGTGCCAGCAGCCCCTTGGGCGCGGGAGGGTCCTACAATGAGCAGTTCTTC

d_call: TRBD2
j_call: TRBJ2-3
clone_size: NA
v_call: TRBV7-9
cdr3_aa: CASSLIGGASTDTQYF
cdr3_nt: TGTGCCAGCAGCTTAATCGGGGGGGCGAGCACAGATACGCAGTATTTT

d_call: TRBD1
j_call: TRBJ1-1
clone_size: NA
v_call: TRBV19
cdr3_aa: CASSIGQAGRLAFF
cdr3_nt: TGTGCCAGTAGTATCGGACAGGCTGGGAGGCTAGCTTTCTTT

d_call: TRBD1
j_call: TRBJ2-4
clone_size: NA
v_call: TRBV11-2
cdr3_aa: CASSFGGTGVGIQYF
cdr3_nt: TGTGCCAGCAGCTTTGGGGGGACAGGGGTGGGCATTCAGTACTTC

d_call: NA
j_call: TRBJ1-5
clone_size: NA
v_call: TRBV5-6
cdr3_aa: CASSLRGTSNQPQHF
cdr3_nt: TGTGCCAGCAGCCTGCGGGGAACCAGCAATCAGCCCCAGCATTTT

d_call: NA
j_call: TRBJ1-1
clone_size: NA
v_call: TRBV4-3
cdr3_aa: CASSQDFGSGIPRAFF
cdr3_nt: TGCGCCAGCAGCCAAGATTTCGGGTCAGGGATTCCGCGGGCTTTCTTT

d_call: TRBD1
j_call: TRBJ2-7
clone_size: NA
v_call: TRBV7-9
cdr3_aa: CASSSLSPGQSSYEQYF
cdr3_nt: TGTGCCAGCAGCTCATTATCTCCGGGACAGAGCTCCTACGAGCAGTACTTC

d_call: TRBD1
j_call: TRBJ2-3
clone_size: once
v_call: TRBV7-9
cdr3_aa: CASSLRDRGLGDTQYF
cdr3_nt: TGTGCCAGCAGCTTAAGGGACAGGGGGTTGGGGGATACGCAGTATTTT

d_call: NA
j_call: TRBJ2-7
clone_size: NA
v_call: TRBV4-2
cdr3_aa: CASSQGTFGLSEQYF
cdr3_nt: TGTGCCAGCAGCCAAGGGACATTCGGTCTAAGCGAGCAGTACTTC

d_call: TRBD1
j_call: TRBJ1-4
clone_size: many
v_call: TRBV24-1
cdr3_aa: CATSDFHGTGGAEEKLFF
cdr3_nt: TGTGCCACCAGTGACTTTCACGGGACAGGGGGCGCGGAGGAAAAACTGTTTTTT

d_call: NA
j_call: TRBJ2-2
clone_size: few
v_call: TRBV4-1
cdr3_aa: CASSLVPTGELFF
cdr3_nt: TGCGCCAGCAGCCTCGTTCCCACCGGGGAGCTGTTTTTT

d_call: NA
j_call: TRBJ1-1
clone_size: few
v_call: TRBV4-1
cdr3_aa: CASSQGGLRPGNTEAFF
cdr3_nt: TGCGCCAGCAGCCAGGGAGGGCTCCGGCCGGGGAACACTGAAGCTTTCTTT

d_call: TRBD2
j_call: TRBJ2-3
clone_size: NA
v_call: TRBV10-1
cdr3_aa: CATSGLAGVFGGTDTQYF
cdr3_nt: TGCGCCACTTCGGGACTAGCGGGAGTGTTTGGTGGCACAGATACGCAGTATTTT

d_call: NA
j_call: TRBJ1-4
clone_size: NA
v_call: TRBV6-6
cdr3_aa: CASSYSGRDNEKLFF
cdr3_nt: TGTGCCAGCAGTTACTCGGGCAGGGATAATGAAAAACTGTTTTTT

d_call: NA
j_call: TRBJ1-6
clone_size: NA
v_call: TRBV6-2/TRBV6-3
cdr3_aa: CASSYSARSASLHF
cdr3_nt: TGTGCCAGCAGTTACTCCGCCAGATCAGCGTCCCTCCACTTT

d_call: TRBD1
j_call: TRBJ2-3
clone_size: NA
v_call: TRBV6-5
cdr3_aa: CASSFLTGDKDTQYF
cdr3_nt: TGTGCCAGCAGTTTCCTGACAGGGGATAAGGATACGCAGTATTTT

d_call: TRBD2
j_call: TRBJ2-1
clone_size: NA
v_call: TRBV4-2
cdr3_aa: CASSTRGAGGYNEQFF
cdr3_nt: TGTGCCAGCAGCACTCGGGGGGCGGGAGGGTACAATGAGCAGTTCTTC

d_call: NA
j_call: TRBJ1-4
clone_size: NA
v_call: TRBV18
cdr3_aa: CASSPRSDEKLFF
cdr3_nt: TGTGCCAGCTCACCACGATCGGATGAAAAACTGTTTTTT

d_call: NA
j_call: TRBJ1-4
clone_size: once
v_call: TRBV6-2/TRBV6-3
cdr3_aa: CASSTQEPNEKLFF
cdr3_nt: TGTGCCAGCAGTACACAGGAACCGAATGAAAAACTGTTTTTT

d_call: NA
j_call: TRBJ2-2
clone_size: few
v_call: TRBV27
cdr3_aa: CASSRVVNTGELFF
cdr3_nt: TGTGCCAGCAGCCGGGTCGTGAACACCGGGGAGCTGTTTTTT

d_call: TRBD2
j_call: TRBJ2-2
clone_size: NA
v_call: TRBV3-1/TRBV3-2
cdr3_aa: CASSQETSGGPTGELFF
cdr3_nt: TGTGCCAGCAGCCAAGAGACTAGCGGGGGTCCCACCGGGGAGCTGTTTTTT

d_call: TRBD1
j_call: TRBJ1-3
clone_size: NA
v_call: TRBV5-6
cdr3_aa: CASSFLQGANSGNTIYF
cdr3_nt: TGTGCCAGCAGCTTCCTGCAGGGGGCTAACTCTGGAAACACCATATATTTT

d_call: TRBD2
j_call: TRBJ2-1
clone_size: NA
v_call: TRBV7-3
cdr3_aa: CASSLVSGSVNEQFF
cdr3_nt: TGTGCCAGCAGCTTAGTTAGCGGGAGTGTAAATGAGCAGTTCTTC

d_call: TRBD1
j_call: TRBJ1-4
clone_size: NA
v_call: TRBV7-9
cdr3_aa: CASSPQGATNEKLFF
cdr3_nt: TGTGCCAGCAGCCCGCAGGGGGCGACTAATGAAAAACTGTTTTTT

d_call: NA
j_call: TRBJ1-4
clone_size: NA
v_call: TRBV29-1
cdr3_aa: CSVRGGGEKLFF
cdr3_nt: TGCAGCGTGAGGGGGGGAGGAGAAAAACTGTTTTTT

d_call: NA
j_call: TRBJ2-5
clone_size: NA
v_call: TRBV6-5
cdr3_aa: CASSFPQGFGETQYF
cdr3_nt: TGTGCCAGCAGTTTTCCACAGGGTTTCGGGGAGACCCAGTACTTC

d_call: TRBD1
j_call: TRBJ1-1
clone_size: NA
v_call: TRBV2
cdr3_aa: CASMEDRVDTEAFF
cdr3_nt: TGTGCCAGCATGGAAGACAGGGTTGACACTGAAGCTTTCTTT

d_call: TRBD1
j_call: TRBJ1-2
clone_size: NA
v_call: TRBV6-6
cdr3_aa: CASSTGGGNGYTF
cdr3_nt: TGTGCCAGCAGTACAGGGGGCGGAAACGGCTACACCTTC

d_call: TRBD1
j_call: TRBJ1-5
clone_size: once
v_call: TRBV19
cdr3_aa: CASNRQGIGSNQPQHF
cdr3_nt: TGTGCCAGTAACCGACAGGGGATTGGGAGCAATCAGCCCCAGCATTTT

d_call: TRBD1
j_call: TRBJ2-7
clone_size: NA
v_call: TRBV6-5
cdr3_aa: CASKLGQPTYEQYF
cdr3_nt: TGTGCCAGCAAGTTGGGACAGCCAACCTACGAGCAGTACTTC

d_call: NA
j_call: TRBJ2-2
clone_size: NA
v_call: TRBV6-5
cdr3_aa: CASKPDQSTAGELFF
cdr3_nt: TGTGCCAGCAAACCGGATCAGAGTACAGCCGGGGAGCTGTTTTTT

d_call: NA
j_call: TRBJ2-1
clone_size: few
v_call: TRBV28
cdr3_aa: CASSLNRRENEQFF
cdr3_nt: TGTGCCAGCAGTTTGAATAGACGGGAGAATGAGCAGTTCTTC

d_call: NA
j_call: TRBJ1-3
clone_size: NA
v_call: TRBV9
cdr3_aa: CASSSTALQNTIYF
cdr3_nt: TGTGCCAGCAGCTCCACAGCCCTGCAAAACACCATATATTTT

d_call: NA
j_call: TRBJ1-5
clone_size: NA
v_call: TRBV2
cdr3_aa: CASSVGRPNSNQPQHF
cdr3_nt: TGTGCCAGCAGTGTTGGCAGGCCAAATAGCAATCAGCCCCAGCATTTT

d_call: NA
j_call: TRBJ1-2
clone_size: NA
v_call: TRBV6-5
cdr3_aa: CASSRLGIRGYTF
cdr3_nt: TGTGCCAGCTCTAGGCTGGGTATAAGGGGCTACACCTTC

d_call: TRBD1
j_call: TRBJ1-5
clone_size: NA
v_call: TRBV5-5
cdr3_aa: CASSPGQGNNQPQHF
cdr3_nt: TGTGCCAGCAGCCCGGGACAGGGGAACAATCAGCCCCAGCATTTT

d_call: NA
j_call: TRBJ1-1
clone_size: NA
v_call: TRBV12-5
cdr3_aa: CASGSPSGRPAFF
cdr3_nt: TGTGCTAGTGGTTCTCCCTCAGGGCGTCCAGCTTTCTTT

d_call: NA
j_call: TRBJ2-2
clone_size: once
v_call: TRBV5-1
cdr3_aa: CASKRTDANTGELFF
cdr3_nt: TGCGCCAGCAAAAGGACAGACGCGAACACCGGGGAGCTGTTTTTT

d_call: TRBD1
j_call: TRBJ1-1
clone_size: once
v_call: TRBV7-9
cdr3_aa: CASSFGTGGNTEAFF
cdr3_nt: TGTGCCAGCAGCTTCGGGACAGGAGGGAACACTGAAGCTTTCTTT

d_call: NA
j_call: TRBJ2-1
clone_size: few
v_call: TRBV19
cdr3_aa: CASTRGANYNEQFF
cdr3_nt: TGTGCCAGTACGCGGGGAGCCAACTACAATGAGCAGTTCTTC

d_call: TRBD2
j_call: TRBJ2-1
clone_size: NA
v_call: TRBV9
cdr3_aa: CASSARTSGNEQFF
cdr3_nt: TGTGCCAGCAGCGCAAGGACTAGCGGGAATGAGCAGTTCTTC

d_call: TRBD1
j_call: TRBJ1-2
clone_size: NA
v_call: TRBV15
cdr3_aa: CATSTWDRGLDYGYTF
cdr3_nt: TGTGCCACCAGCACCTGGGACAGGGGGCTGGACTATGGCTACACCTTC

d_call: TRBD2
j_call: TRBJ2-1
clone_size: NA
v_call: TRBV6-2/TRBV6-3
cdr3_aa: CASSYRSSGRGRNNEQFF
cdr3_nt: TGTGCCAGCAGTTACCGATCTAGCGGGAGAGGGAGGAACAATGAGCAGTTCTTC